This TCR beta chain was captured in a study of cytomegalovirus exposure and HLA in healthy donors. As for the study in general: Previous work identified roughly 120 million unique TCR beta sequences from about 200 million T cells.

Regarding this clone: The antigen is not known.

The PCR employed 60 Vbeta primers together with 13 Jbeta primers. Repertoires were generated with immunoSEQ multiplex PCR, while TCRdb's copy carries only in-frame clones and drops some. Of some 150,000 clones in the sample, 60% to 80% were seen once. Findings and caveats of the study: High specificity and sensitivity for cytomegalovirus status were reported for the classifier.

Germline CDR1 reads LNHDA; CDR2 reads SQIVND (reference sequence). Trimming shortened V by 0 bases and J by 0 bases, and 12 bases separated the two germline ends. CDR3 length: 17 residues. The rearrangement uses TRBV19 and TRBJ1-3; D remains ambiguous. This clonotype was sampled from a male donor in good health and CMV-seronegative. The specimen sequenced was PBMCs. This CDR3 reads CASSIDRESFSGNTIYF. The DNA of the CDR3 is TGTGCCAGTAGTATAGATCGGGAAAGCTTCTCTGGAAACACCATATATTTT.